This T cell receptor (beta chain) is from a study of T cell repertoires in cytomegalovirus infection. About the study: Public TCR beta signatures were indicative of both CMV infection and a matching HLA type. Study-level findings and limits: There were carriers of CMV plus the relevant HLA, and cumulative public TCR beta family frequency identified them. HLA-C-restricted CMV-specific TCR beta clonotypes prevailed in the ex vivo response.

This clonotype was counted between two and nine times. The antigen remains undetermined. V lost 3 bases and J lost 2, with 13 bases in between. There are 15 residues in the CDR3. Germline V gives CDR1 SGHDN, CDR2 FVKESK. TCRdb re-analysed the reads in MiXCR, keeping a single row per CDR3 protein. This sample has around 200,000 distinct CDR3 sequences, with about 18% found just once. This clonotype was obtained from a human donor in good health (CMV status not recorded). Some clones in this sample may be carry-over from other donors' samples. V and J are TRBV14 and TRBJ1-1; possibly TRBD1 for D (5 bases). What was sequenced was CD8+ T cells from PBMCs. CDR3 protein: CASSHRTTTNTEAFF. The CDR3 region has the DNA TGTGCCAGCAGCCACCGGACAACCACTAACACTGAAGCTTTCTTT.